The 14 T cell receptor beta chains listed next were all sequenced from one sample in a study of blood T cells in healthy people across ages. Then a second PCR, running about 6 to 12 cycles, was carried out with a sample-barcoded 5' primer and a J-beta primer mix. A single record per CDR3 protein comes from TCRdb applying MiXCR to the 5' RACE reads. The sample yields roughly 730,000 distinct CDR3 sequences, approximately 53% seen once. The source material was blood. These receptors all stem from a man aged 35-49 years in good health.

The rearrangement uses TRBV28 and TRBJ2-2, with D maybe TRBD1 (5 bases). Germline V gives CDR1 MDHEN, CDR2 SYDVKM. V was clipped by 2 bases and J by 6 bases, with 16 bases between them. The CDR3 length is 16 residues. The CDR3, as DNA: TGTGCCAGCAGTTTAAGTGGCAGGGTATATTCCGGGGAGCTGTTTTTT. This sequence encodes CASSLSGRVYSGELFF.

The chain links TRBV27 to TRBJ2-7; tentatively, D is TRBD1 (6 bases). Germline assignment: CDR1 MNHEY and CDR2 SMNVEV (reference sequence). With 6 bases removed from V and 2 bases from J, the gap between germline ends came to 14 bases. This CDR3 spans 14 amino acids. The CDR3 nucleotides are TGTGCCAGCAGCTTGGACAGAACCACCTACGAGCAGTACTTC. It specifies CASSLDRTTYEQYF.

The chain is built from TRBV20-1 and TRBJ1-2; perhaps TRBD1 as D (5 bases). The CDR3 runs to 14 residues. Looked up from germline, CDR1 is DFQATT and CDR2 is SNEGSKA (reference sequence). Trimming stripped 5 bases from V and 1 base from J, with 14 bases between. CDR3: CSAQKRTSNYGYTF. The CDR3, as DNA: TGCAGTGCTCAGAAGAGGACAAGTAACTATGGCTACACCTTC.

This clonotype was picked up a small number of times. V gene TRBV7-2 combines with J gene TRBJ2-6; perhaps TRBD2 as D (5 bases). Germline loops: CDR1 SGHTA, CDR2 FQGNSA. The V end lost 6 bases, the J end lost 2 bases, and 8 bases lay between the germline ends. This CDR3 is 14 amino acids long. CDR3 coding DNA: TGTGCCAGCAGGTTCGGGGCTGGGGCCAACGTCCTGACTTTC. Translating gives CASRFGAGANVLTF.

V gene TRBV5-1 combines with J gene TRBJ2-3; tentative D call: TRBD2 (6 bases). Germline V gene lookup returns CDR1 SGHRS and CDR2 YFSETQ. The CDR3 runs to 14 residues. Trimming cost V 6 bases and J 4 bases, with 15 bases left between them. CDR3: CASKASEFPDTQYF. CDR3 bases: TGCGCCAGCAAGGCTAGCGAGTTTCCAGATACGCAGTATTTT.

V gene TRBV29-1 combines with J gene TRBJ2-1; a possible D gene is TRBD1 (6 bases). This CDR3 has 12 amino acids. Germline V lookup: CDR1 SQVTM, CDR2 ANQGSEA. V lost 3 bases and J lost 7, with 10 bases in between. For the CDR3, the DNA is TGCAGCGTTGATGGACAGACGAATGAGCAGTTCTTC. Its protein is CSVDGQTNEQFF.

The genes are TRBV28 and TRBJ1-1, with D uncertain. The CDR3 covers 11 residues. V was pared by 5 bases and J by 11 bases, with 12 bases between. Germline V gene data show CDR1 as MDHEN and CDR2 as SYDVKM. The chain's CDR3 is CASSLTPLAFF. CDR3 sequence (DNA): TGTGCCAGCAGTCTGACACCTTTGGCTTTCTTT.

The J gene is TRBJ1-4, the V gene TRBV28; possible D gene TRBD1, 5 bases. Between the trimmed V and J ends, which lost 3 bases and 10 bases, there was a span of 15 bases. The CDR3 spans 14 residues. The germline CDR1 and CDR2 sequences are MDHEN and SYDVKM. DNA of the CDR3: TGTGCCAGCAGTTTGGTAGGGGATTATGGAAAACTGTTTTTT. Translation: CASSLVGDYGKLFF. Variable domain in full (rest from reference TRBV28 and TRBJ1-4): DVKVTQSSRYLVKRTGEKVFLECVQDMDHENMFWYRQDPGLGLRLIYFSYDVKMKEKGDIPEGYSVSREKKERFSLILESASTNQTSMYLCASSLVGDYGKLFFGSGTQLSVL.

This clonotype was picked up a small number of times. V gene TRBV6-5 combines with J gene TRBJ2-5, with D perhaps TRBD2 (6 bases). Trimming shortened V by 6 bases and J by 4 bases, and 12 bases separated the two germline ends. Germline V gene sequence: CDR1 MNHEY, CDR2 SVGAGI. The CDR3 contains 13 residues. CDR3 coding DNA: TGTGCCAGCAGAGTGGACGGGGGAGAGACCCAGTACTTC. Translating gives CASRVDGGETQYF.

The chain carries TRBV7-9 and TRBJ2-1; 7 nucleotides line up with TRBD2. The CDR3 is 13 residues long. The germline gives CDR1 SEHNR, CDR2 FQNEAQ (reference sequence). The trim removed 6 bases at V and 9 bases at J, leaving 8 bases unmatched. The DNA for the CDR3 is TGTGCCAGCAGGCCCCTAGCGGAGGGTGAGCAGTTCTTC. Translation gives CASRPLAEGEQFF.

The chain is built from TRBV20-1 and TRBJ2-3, with 8 nucleotides matching TRBD2. Germline V lookup: CDR1 DFQATT, CDR2 SNEGSKA (reference sequence). After removal of 2 bases from V and 6 bases from J, the junction contained 13 bases not matched to a gene. This CDR3 has 16 residues. The CDR3: CSARLPDSGADDTQYF. For the CDR3, the DNA is TGCAGTGCTAGATTACCAGATAGCGGGGCGGACGATACGCAGTATTTT.

The V gene is TRBV18, the J gene TRBJ2-7; D ambiguous. The V gene's germline CDR1 is KGHSH and CDR2 LQKENI. The V end was cut by 3 bases, the J end by 3 bases, with 9 bases between. The CDR3 runs to 13 residues. CDR3 bases: TGTGCCAGCTCACCTGGCAACGGCTACGAGCAGTACTTC. Translated: CASSPGNGYEQYF.

V is TRBV7-3 and J is TRBJ2-6, with 8 positions matching TRBD1. The junction had 9 bases not matched to a gene; V was cut back by 5 bases and J by 0 bases. Germline assignment: CDR1 SGHTA and CDR2 FQGTGA. The CDR3 has 18 amino acids. The CDR3, as DNA: TGTGCCAGCAGCCCGTGGACAGGGATGACCTCTGGGGCCAACGTCCTGACTTTC. As protein: CASSPWTGMTSGANVLTF.

The gene calls are TRBV28 and TRBJ2-3; 7 nucleotides match TRBD2. This CDR3 has 15 amino acids. Germline V gives CDR1 MDHEN, CDR2 SYDVKM. Trimming took 4 bases from V and 3 from J; bases not matched to a gene: 7. Here the CDR3 reads CASSSLTGGTDTQYF. For the CDR3, the DNA is TGTGCCAGCAGTTCTCTTACCGGGGGGACAGATACGCAGTATTTT.